The 28 T cell receptor beta chains below were found in one sample sequenced in a study of T cell changes during pregnancy in multiple sclerosis. The assay was immunoSEQ multiplex PCR, and TCRdb's table has in-frame clones only and misses some. The data contain tens of thousands of clones, about 89% of them singletons. Source: CD8+ T cells from peripheral blood mononuclear cells, taken in the first trimester of pregnancy. All receptors come from a female donor with multiple sclerosis, enrolled in a pregnancy study.

The gene calls are TRBV4-2 and TRBJ1-4; TRBD1 is a possible D gene (5 bases). This CDR3 spans 14 amino acids. Trimming removed 3 bases from V and 1 base from J, with 6 bases in between. Germline CDR1 reads LGHNA; CDR2 reads YNFKEQ. Here the CDR3 reads CASSHGGTNEKLFF. The CDR3 DNA follows: TGTGCCAGCAGCCACGGGGGAACTAATGAAAAACTGTTTTTT.

The rearrangement uses TRBV4-3 and TRBJ2-1; 10 nucleotides align to TRBD2. There are 16 residues in the CDR3. The V gene's germline CDR1 is LGHNA and CDR2 YSLEER. Trimming cost V 3 bases and J 10 bases; bases outside gene matches: 12. The CDR3 coding sequence is TGCGCCAGCAGCCAGGAAATAGCGGGAGGCCTTATCGAGCAGTTCTTC. Its protein product is CASSQEIAGGLIEQFF.

This chain links TRBV28 with TRBJ1-2; tentatively, D is TRBD1 (6 bases). The CDR3 spans 14 residues. In germline, CDR1 is MDHEN, CDR2 SYDVKM. The V end was cut by 8 bases, the J end by 0 bases, with 13 bases between. DNA for the CDR3: TGTGCCAGCCGCGGACAGATATCTAACTATGGCTACACCTTC. Amino acids: CASRGQISNYGYTF.

J is TRBJ1-1 and V is TRBV7-9, with D possibly TRBD1 on 6 matching bases. The germline V gene encodes CDR1 SEHNR and CDR2 FQNEAQ (reference sequence). The CDR3 contains 14 residues. The ends were cut back, 7 bases at V and 5 bases at J, with 17 bases in the middle. The CDR3 is CASNKRGGDTEAFF. For the CDR3, the DNA is TGTGCCAGCAACAAAAGGGGGGGGGATACTGAAGCTTTCTTT.

The chain joins TRBV7-9 to TRBJ2-7, with D tentatively TRBD2 (5 bases). Germline V gene data show CDR1 as SEHNR and CDR2 as FQNEAQ (reference sequence). V lost 5 bases to trimming and J lost 1 base, with 9 bases between them. This CDR3 has 13 residues. The DNA of the CDR3 is TGTGCCAGCAGCCACACTAGTTCCTACGAGCAGTACTTC. This sequence encodes CASSHTSSYEQYF.

The sample holds many counts of this clone. J is TRBJ2-3 and V is TRBV4-3; D possibly corresponds to TRBD2 (7 bases). Trimming cost V 0 bases and J 5 bases, with 18 bases left between them. Per germline, CDR1 LGHNA and CDR2 YSLEER. CDR3 length: 17 residues. CDR3 in DNA: TGCGCCAGCAGCCAAGACTGGCGGGGGCGCGGAGGAGATACGCAGTATTTT. It translates to CASSQDWRGRGGDTQYF.

This clone came up once. The chain recombines TRBV10-2 with TRBJ2-5; D gene uncertain. This CDR3 has 14 residues. The germline V and J ends were trimmed by 11 bases and 2 bases, with 18 bases remaining between them. In germline, CDR1 is WSHSY, CDR2 SAAADI. The CDR3 nucleotides read TGCGCCGCCCAAGGCCGTGGAGCTCAAGAGACCCAGTACTTC. It specifies CAAQGRGAQETQYF.

The chain has TRBV19 and TRBJ2-7; 8 bases match TRBD2. This CDR3 contains 13 residues. Losses at the gene ends were 10 bases for V and 6 bases for J; bases not matched to a gene: 11. The germline V gene has CDR1 LNHDA and CDR2 SQIVND (reference sequence). The CDR3: CATKEPSGFEQYF. The CDR3 bases are TGTGCCACCAAGGAGCCTAGCGGGTTCGAGCAGTACTTC.

The J gene is TRBJ2-1, the V gene TRBV7-9; 12 nucleotides match TRBD2. Germline V lookup: CDR1 SEHNR, CDR2 FQNEAQ (reference sequence). With V trimmed by 2 bases and J by 6 bases, 11 bases remained unmatched. This CDR3 contains 18 residues. The CDR3 sequence is CASSLPASGRAFGNEQFF. The DNA of the CDR3 is TGTGCCAGCAGCTTACCAGCTAGCGGGAGGGCCTTCGGCAATGAGCAGTTCTTC.

This rearrangement joins TRBV4-2 to TRBJ2-1; 14 bases are a match to TRBD2. Germline trimming cut 10 bases from V and 7 bases from J; bases unmatched to any gene: 6. The CDR3 length is 14 residues. CDR1 and CDR2 from the germline V gene are LGHNA and YNFKEQ. Here the CDR3 DNA reads TGTGCCACTGAAGGGACTAGCGGGAGTAATGAGCAGTTCTTC. Residues: CATEGTSGSNEQFF.

The rearrangement links TRBV4-3 to TRBJ2-1; 7 positions agree with TRBD1. Trimming cost V 3 bases and J 3 bases; bases outside gene matches: 5. Germline V CDR1 and CDR2: LGHNA, YSLEER. The CDR3 runs 15 residues. Here the CDR3 reads CASSHDWTGYNEQFF. The CDR3 DNA is TGCGCCAGCAGCCATGATTGGACAGGCTACAATGAGCAGTTCTTC.

The genes are TRBV4-1 and TRBJ2-3; 9 nucleotides agree with TRBD2. V shed 2 bases, J shed 6 bases, and the junction held 18 bases outside the gene matches. Germline-derived CDR1 and CDR2 are MGHRA and YSYEKL. The CDR3 sequence is 19 residues long. The CDR3, as DNA: TGCGCCAGCAGCCAACCTACTACCGAAAGTCAGCGGGAGGAGGATACGCAGTATTTT. Translation gives CASSQPTTESQREEDTQYF.

The chain couples TRBV27 to TRBJ2-7, with TRBD2 as a possible D gene (5 bases). The CDR3 totals 14 residues. Germline V lookup: CDR1 MNHEY, CDR2 SMNVEV (reference sequence). Trimming removed 2 bases at V and 6 bases at J, with 14 bases between. CDR3 protein: CASSLTQEVFEQYF. DNA for the CDR3: TGTGCCAGCAGTTTAACCCAGGAGGTTTTCGAGCAGTACTTC.

The rearrangement uses TRBV27 and TRBJ1-5, with TRBD1 as a possible D gene (6 bases). Trimming cost V 4 bases and J 1 base, with 11 bases left between them. There are 15 residues in the CDR3. Germline V CDR1 and CDR2: MNHEY, SMNVEV (reference sequence). CDR3 sequence (DNA): TGTGCCAGCAGTTATACAGGGACGAGCAATCAGCCCCAGCATTTT. Translating gives CASSYTGTSNQPQHF.

Written as DNA, the CDR3 is TGTGCCAGCAGTGAAGGGGAAGGGGGTCAGCCCCAGCATTTT. It yields the protein CASSEGEGGQPQHF. This chain joins TRBV6-1 and TRBJ1-5; D might be TRBD1 (6 bases). Germline assignment: CDR1 MNHNS and CDR2 SASEGT. This CDR3 spans 14 amino acids. V was cut by 1 base and J by 6 bases, with 10 bases left in between.

The chain recombines TRBV2 with TRBJ1-1, with 7 bases fitting TRBD1. Germline V gives CDR1 SNHLY, CDR2 FYNNEI. Trimming at V came to 2 bases and at J to 0 bases, leaving 9 bases not matched to a gene. The CDR3 contains 17 residues. The CDR3 region is CASSEFEGQALNTEAFF. The CDR3 region has the DNA TGTGCCAGCAGTGAATTTGAAGGACAGGCGTTGAACACTGAAGCTTTCTTT.

The rearrangement joins TRBV27 to TRBJ1-1; TRBD1 is a possible D gene (6 bases). CDR1 and CDR2 (germline): MNHEY, SMNVEV (reference sequence). The CDR3 spans 15 residues. The V end was cut by 3 bases, the J end by 7 bases, with 18 bases between. DNA of the CDR3: TGTGCCAGCAGTTTTTTACAGGGCTTCGGTGGTGAAGCTTTCTTT. Protein product: CASSFLQGFGGEAFF.

The rearrangement links TRBV4-3 to TRBJ2-1; D call uncertain. The germline V gene has CDR1 LGHNA and CDR2 YSLEER. The CDR3 extends over 15 amino acids. Trimming pared 0 bases from V and 7 bases from J, leaving 13 bases between. The CDR3 sequence: CASSQDSWVRNEQFF. CDR3 nucleotide sequence: TGCGCCAGCAGCCAAGATTCGTGGGTGCGGAATGAGCAGTTCTTC.

The chain has TRBV6-5 and TRBJ2-7; 7 bases match TRBD1. CDR1 is MNHEY, CDR2 SVGAGI, per germline. The length of the CDR3 is 16 residues. V lost 0 bases, J lost 5 bases, and 10 bases stayed unmatched. CDR3 amino acids: CASSYSRTGANHEQYF. CDR3 in DNA: TGTGCCAGCAGTTACTCGCGTACAGGGGCGAACCACGAGCAGTACTTC.

The chain joins TRBV5-4 to TRBJ2-1, with D perhaps matching TRBD2 (5 bases). Germline values: CDR1 SGHNT, CDR2 YYREEE (reference sequence). This CDR3 is built from 15 residues. The V gene lost 2 bases and the J gene lost 9 bases, with 18 bases spanning the gap. In nucleotides, the CDR3 is TGTGCCAGCAGCTTATGGGTGGCTAGCCCCGGTGAGCAGTTCTTC. This encodes CASSLWVASPGEQFF.

The chain combines TRBV7-9 with TRBJ2-1, with 11 bases matching TRBD2. This CDR3 has 19 amino acids. V was pared by 5 bases and J by 0 bases, with 12 bases of the junction left unmatched. The germline V gene has CDR1 SEHNR and CDR2 FQNEAQ (reference sequence). CDR3 coding DNA: TGTGCCAGCAGCCGACCCGCTAGCGGGGGGATAAACTCCTACAATGAGCAGTTCTTC. As protein: CASSRPASGGINSYNEQFF.

This chain connects TRBV18 to TRBJ2-7, with 12 bases aligning to TRBD2. The CDR3 length is 17 residues. Trimming took 0 bases from V and 3 from J; bases not matched to a gene: 6. Germline-derived CDR1 and CDR2 are KGHSH and LQKENI. Written as DNA, the CDR3 is TGTGCCAGCTCACCACCGGGGCTAGCGGGAGGGTACTACGAGCAGTACTTC. Translation: CASSPPGLAGGYYEQYF.

This chain uses TRBV14 with TRBJ2-7, with 7 bases lining up with TRBD2. The CDR3 has 16 residues. With V trimmed by 4 bases and J by 3 bases, 12 bases remained unmatched. CDR1 SGHDN and CDR2 FVKESK come from the germline V gene. For the CDR3, the DNA is TGTGCCAGCAGCCCCTGGGGAGGGCAGGCCGTCTACGAGCAGTACTTC. This sequence encodes CASSPWGGQAVYEQYF.

This sequence joins TRBV4-3 and TRBJ2-1, with 11 bases that match TRBD2. V dropped 0 bases and J dropped 2; count of bases not matched to a gene: 6. The CDR3 length is 18 residues. CDR1 LGHNA and CDR2 YSLEER come from the germline V gene. The CDR3 DNA is TGCGCCAGCAGCCAAGATGGGGTAGCGGGAGGGCCCTACAATGAGCAGTTCTTC. This sequence encodes CASSQDGVAGGPYNEQFF.

The V gene is TRBV2, the J gene TRBJ1-2, with 7 bases matching TRBD1. J gave up 2 bases and V 1 base, and 10 bases lay outside the gene matches. The CDR3 covers 17 residues. Germline V gives CDR1 SNHLY, CDR2 FYNNEI. The CDR3 DNA follows: TGTGCCAGCAGTGAAGATCGTAAGACAGGGACCAACTATGGCTACACCTTC. It is translated as CASSEDRKTGTNYGYTF.

A few counts support this clone. The rearrangement uses TRBV19 and TRBJ2-3; no clear D gene. CDR1 is LNHDA and CDR2 is SQIVND in the germline V gene (reference sequence). This CDR3 contains 12 residues. V dropped 3 bases and J dropped 3 bases, with 4 bases sitting between them. The CDR3: CASSIGTDTQYF. CDR3 sequence (DNA): TGTGCCAGTAGTATCGGTACAGATACGCAGTATTTT.

This chain links TRBV28 with TRBJ2-5; D possibly corresponds to TRBD2 (6 bases). The CDR3 consists of 15 residues. Trimming cost V 2 bases and J 5 bases, with 15 bases left between them. In germline, CDR1 is MDHEN, CDR2 SYDVKM. The chain's CDR3 is CASSLIRASEETQYF. The CDR3 DNA sequence: TGTGCCAGCAGTTTAATTCGGGCTAGCGAGGAGACCCAGTACTTC.

The genes are TRBV7-2 and TRBJ2-7; 14 nucleotides agree with TRBD2. With V trimmed by 5 bases and J by 10 bases, 16 bases remained unmatched. CDR1 SGHTA and CDR2 FQGNSA come from the germline V gene. This CDR3 has 17 amino acids. For the CDR3, the DNA is TGTGCCAGCAGCAGCCGGACAGGGGGACTAGCGGGAGAAAAACAGTACTTC. Its translation: CASSSRTGGLAGEKQYF.